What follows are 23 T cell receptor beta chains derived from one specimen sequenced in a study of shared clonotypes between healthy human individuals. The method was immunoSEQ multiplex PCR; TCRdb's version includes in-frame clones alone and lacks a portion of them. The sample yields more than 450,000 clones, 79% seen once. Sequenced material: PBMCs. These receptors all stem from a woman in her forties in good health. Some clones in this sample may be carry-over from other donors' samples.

The CDR3 reads CASSSPSIENIQYF. CDR3 nucleotide sequence: TGTGCCAGCAGTTCCCCGTCTATAGAAAACATTCAGTACTTC. The chain is built from TRBV28 and TRBJ2-4; D unclear. Germline CDR1 MDHEN, CDR2 SYDVKM. With 4 bases removed from V and 5 bases from J, the gap between germline ends came to 12 bases. The CDR3 runs to 14 residues.

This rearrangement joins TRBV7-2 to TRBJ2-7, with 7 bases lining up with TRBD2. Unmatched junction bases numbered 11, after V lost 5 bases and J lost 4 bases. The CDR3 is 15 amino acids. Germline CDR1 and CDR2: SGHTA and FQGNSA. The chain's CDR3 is CASSTLAGFQYEQYF. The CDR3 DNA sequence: TGTGCCAGCAGCACATTAGCGGGTTTCCAGTACGAGCAGTACTTC.

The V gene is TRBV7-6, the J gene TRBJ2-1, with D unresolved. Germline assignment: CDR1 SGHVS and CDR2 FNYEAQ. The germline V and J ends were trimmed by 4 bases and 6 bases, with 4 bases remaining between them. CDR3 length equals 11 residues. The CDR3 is CASSSSNEQFF. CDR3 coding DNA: TGTGCCAGCAGCTCCAGCAATGAGCAGTTCTTC.

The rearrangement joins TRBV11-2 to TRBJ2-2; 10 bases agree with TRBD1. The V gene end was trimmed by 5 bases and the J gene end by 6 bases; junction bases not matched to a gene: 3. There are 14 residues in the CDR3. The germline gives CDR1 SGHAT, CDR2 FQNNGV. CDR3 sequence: CASSVDRGPGELFF. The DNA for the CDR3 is TGTGCCAGCAGCGTTGACAGGGGGCCCGGGGAGCTGTTTTTT.

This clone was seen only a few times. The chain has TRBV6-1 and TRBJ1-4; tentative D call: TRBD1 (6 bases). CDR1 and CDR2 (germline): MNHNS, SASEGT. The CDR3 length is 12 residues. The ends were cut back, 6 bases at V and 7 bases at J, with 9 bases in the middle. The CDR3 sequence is CASRGGGEKLFF. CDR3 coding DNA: TGTGCCAGCAGGGGAGGGGGTGAAAAACTGTTTTTT.

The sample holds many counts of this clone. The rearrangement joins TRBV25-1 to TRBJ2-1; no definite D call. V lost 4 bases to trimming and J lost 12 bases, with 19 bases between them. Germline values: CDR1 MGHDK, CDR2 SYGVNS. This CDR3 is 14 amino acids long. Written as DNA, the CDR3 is TGTGCCAGCAGTGCGTCAGGTGGAATAGTCGGGCAGTTCTTC. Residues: CASSASGGIVGQFF.

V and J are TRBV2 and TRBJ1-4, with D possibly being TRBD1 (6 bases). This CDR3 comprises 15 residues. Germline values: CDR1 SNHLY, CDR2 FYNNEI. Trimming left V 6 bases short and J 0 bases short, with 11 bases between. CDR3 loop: CASSQQGATNEKLFF. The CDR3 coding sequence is TGTGCCAGCAGCCAACAGGGAGCAACTAATGAAAAACTGTTTTTT.

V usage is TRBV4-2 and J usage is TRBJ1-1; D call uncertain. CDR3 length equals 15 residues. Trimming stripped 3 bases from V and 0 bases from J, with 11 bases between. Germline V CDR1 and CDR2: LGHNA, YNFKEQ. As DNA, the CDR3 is TGTGCCAGCAGCCACCCTGATTCACTGAACACTGAAGCTTTCTTT. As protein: CASSHPDSLNTEAFF.

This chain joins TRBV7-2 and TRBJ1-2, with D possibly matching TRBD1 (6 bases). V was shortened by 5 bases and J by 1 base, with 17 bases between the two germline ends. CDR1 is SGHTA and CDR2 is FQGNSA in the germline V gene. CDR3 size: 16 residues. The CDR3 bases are TGTGCCAGCAGCCAGGGGTCAGGAGTTAATAACTATGGCTACACCTTC. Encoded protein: CASSQGSGVNNYGYTF.

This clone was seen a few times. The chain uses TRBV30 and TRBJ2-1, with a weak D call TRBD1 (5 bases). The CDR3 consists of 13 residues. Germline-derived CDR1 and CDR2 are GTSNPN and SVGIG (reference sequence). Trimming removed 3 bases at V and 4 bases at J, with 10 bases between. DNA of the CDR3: TGTGCCTGGAGAGGTCCAGGGTACAATGAGCAGTTCTTC. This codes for CAWRGPGYNEQFF.

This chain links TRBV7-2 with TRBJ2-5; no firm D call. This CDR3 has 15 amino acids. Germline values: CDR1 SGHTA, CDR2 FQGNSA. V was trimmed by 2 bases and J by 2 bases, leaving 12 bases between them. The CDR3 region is CASSLYNAVQETQYF. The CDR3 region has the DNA TGTGCCAGCAGCTTATACAATGCGGTACAAGAGACCCAGTACTTC.

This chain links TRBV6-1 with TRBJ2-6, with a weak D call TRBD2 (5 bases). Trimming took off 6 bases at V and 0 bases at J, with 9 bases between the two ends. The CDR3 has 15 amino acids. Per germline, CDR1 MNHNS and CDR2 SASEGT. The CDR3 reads CASSGDLSGANVLTF. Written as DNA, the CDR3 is TGTGCCAGCAGCGGGGATCTCTCTGGGGCCAACGTCCTGACTTTC.

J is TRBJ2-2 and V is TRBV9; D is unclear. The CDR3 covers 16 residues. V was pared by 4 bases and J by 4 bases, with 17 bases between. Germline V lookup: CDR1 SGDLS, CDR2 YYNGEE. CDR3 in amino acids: CASSFTLSRITGELFF. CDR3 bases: TGTGCCAGCAGCTTCACCCTCAGCAGAATCACCGGGGAGCTGTTTTTT.

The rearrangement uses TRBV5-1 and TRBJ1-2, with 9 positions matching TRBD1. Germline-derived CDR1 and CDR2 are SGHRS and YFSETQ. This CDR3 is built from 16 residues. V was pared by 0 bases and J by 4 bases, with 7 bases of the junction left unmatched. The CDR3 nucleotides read TGCGCCAGCAGCTTGGCGGACTCGGGACAGGGCTATGGCTACACCTTC. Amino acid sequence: CASSLADSGQGYGYTF. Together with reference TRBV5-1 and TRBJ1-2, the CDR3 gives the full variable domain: KAGVTQTPRYLIKTRGQQVTLSCSPISGHRSVSWYQQTPGQGLQFLFEYFSETQRNKGNFPGRFSGRQFSNSRSEMNVSTLELGDSALYLCASSLADSGQGYGYTFGSGTRLTVV.

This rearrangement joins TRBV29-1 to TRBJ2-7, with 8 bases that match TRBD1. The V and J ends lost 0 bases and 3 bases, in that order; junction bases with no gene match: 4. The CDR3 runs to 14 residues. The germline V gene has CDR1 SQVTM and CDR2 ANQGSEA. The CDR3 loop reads CSVEDSTGGYEQYF. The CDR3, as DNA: TGCAGCGTTGAAGACTCCACAGGGGGCTACGAGCAGTACTTC.

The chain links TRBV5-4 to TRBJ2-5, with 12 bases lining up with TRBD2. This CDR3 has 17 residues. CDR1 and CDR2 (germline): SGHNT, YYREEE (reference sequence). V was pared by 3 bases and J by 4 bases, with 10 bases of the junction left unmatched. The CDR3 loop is CASSSLAGGMGGETQYF. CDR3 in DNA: TGTGCCAGCAGCTCCCTAGCGGGAGGGATGGGAGGAGAGACCCAGTACTTC.

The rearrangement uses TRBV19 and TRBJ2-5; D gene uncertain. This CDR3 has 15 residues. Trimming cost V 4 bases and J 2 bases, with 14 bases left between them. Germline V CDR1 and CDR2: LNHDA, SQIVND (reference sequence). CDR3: CASSRTPGPQETQYF. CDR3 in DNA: TGTGCCAGTAGTAGGACCCCGGGCCCACAAGAGACCCAGTACTTC.

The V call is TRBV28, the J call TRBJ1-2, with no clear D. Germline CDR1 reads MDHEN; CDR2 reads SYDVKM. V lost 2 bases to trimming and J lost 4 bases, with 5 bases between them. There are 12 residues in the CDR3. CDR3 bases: TGTGCCAGCAGTTTACAGGCCTATGGCTACACCTTC. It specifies CASSLQAYGYTF.

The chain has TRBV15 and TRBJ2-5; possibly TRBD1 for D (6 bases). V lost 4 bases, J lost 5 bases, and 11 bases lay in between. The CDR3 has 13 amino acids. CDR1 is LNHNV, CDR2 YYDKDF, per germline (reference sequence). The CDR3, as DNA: TGTGCCACCAGCACGCAGGGGTGGGAGACCCAGTACTTC. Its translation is CATSTQGWETQYF.

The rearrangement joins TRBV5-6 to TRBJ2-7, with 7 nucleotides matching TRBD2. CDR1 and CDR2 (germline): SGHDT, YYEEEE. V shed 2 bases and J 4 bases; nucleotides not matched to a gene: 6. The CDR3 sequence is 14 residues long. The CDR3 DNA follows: TGTGCCAGCAGCTTCGGGCGGGAGAGGTACGAGCAGTACTTC. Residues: CASSFGRERYEQYF.

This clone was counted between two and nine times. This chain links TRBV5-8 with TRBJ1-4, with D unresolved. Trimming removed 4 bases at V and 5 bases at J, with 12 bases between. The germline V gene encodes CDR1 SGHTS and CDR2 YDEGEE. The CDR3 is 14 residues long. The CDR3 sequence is CASSGDRFNEKLFF. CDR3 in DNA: TGTGCCAGCAGCGGAGACCGGTTCAATGAAAAACTGTTTTTT.

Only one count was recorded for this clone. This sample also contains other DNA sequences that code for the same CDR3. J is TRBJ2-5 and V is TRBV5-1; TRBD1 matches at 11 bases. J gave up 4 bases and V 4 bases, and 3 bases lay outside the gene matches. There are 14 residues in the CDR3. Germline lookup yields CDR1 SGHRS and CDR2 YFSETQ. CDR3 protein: CASSPGTGGETQYF. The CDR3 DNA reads TGCGCCAGCAGCCCCGGGACAGGGGGAGAGACCCAGTACTTC.

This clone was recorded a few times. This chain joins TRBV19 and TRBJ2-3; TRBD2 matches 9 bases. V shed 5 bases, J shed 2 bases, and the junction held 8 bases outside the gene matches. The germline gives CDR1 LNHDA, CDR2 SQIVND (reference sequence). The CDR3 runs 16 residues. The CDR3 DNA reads TGTGCCAGTAGTCGCAGGGCTAGCGGGATCACAGATACGCAGTATTTT. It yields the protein CASSRRASGITDTQYF.